The 3 T cell receptor beta chains reported below all come from one sample, sequenced in a study of blood T cell repertoires in COVID-19. The table came from immunoSEQ multiplex PCR; TCRdb's copy has only in-frame clones and leaves some out. This sample yields 250,000 to 350,000 clones, of which around 82% are seen a single time; around a sixth belongs to the top ten. Material: peripheral blood. The source of these receptors is an older person with COVID-19, enrolled during active disease.

The chain carries TRBV18 and TRBJ1-1; TRBD1 might be the D (5 bases). The V end was cut by 3 bases, the J end by 7 bases, with 15 bases between. Germline V CDR1 and CDR2: KGHSH, LQKENI. CDR3 length: 14 residues. The CDR3 sequence is CASSPSVTAYEAFF. In DNA, the CDR3 is TGTGCCAGCTCACCGAGCGTGACAGCGTATGAAGCTTTCTTT.

This clone was found once. The chain combines TRBV9 with TRBJ2-7; no clear D. Germline loops: CDR1 SGDLS, CDR2 YYNGEE. The V end lost 7 bases, the J end lost 5 bases, and 13 bases lay between the germline ends. The CDR3 is made up of 12 amino acids. CDR3 sequence reads: CASSSPGNEQYF. CDR3 nucleotides: TGTGCCAGCTCCAGCCCGGGTAACGAGCAGTACTTC.

The V call is TRBV9, the J call TRBJ1-2; D may be TRBD1 (6 bases). Trimming removed 3 bases at V and 4 bases at J, with 13 bases between. The CDR3 totals 14 residues. The germline gives CDR1 SGDLS, CDR2 YYNGEE. The CDR3 reads CASSEQGRSYGYTF. The CDR3 region has the DNA TGTGCCAGCAGCGAACAGGGACGAAGCTATGGCTACACCTTC.